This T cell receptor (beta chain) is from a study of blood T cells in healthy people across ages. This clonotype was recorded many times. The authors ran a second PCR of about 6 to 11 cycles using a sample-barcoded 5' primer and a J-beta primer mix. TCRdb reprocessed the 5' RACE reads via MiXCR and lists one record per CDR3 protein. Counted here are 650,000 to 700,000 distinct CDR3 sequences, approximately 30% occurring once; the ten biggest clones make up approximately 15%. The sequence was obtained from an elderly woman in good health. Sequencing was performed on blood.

The CDR3 DNA follows: TGCAGTGCCAACGACTTCCAAGAGACCCAGTACTTC. Translating it yields CSANDFQETQYF. The chain combines TRBV20-1 with TRBJ2-5; no clear D. Germline V CDR1 and CDR2: DFQATT, SNEGSKA (reference sequence). The CDR3 extends over 12 amino acids. Between the trimmed V and J ends, which lost 6 bases and 1 base, there was a span of 9 bases.